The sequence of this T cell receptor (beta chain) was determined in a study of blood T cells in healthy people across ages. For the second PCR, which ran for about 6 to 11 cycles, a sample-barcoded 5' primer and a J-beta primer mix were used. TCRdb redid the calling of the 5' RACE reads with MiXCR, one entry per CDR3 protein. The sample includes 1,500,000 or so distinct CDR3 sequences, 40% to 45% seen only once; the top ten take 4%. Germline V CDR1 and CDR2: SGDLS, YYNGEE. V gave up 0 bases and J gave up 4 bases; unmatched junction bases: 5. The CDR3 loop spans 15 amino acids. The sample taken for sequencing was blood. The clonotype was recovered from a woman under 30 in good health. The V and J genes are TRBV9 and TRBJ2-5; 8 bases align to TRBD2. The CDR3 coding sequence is TGTGCCAGCAGCGTAGACAGCGGGGGAAGAGAGACCCAGTACTTC. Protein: CASSVDSGGRETQYF.